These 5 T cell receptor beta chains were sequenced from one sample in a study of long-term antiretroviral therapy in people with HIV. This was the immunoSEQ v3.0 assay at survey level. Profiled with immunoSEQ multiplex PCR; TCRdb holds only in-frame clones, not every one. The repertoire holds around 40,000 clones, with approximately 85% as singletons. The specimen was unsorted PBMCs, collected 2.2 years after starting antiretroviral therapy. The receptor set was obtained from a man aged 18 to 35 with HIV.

The CDR3 loop reads CASSNRGTAYNEQFF. The CDR3 DNA is TGTGCCAGCAGCAATCGGGGGACAGCATACAATGAGCAGTTCTTC. The chain carries TRBV21-1 and TRBJ2-1; TRBD1 is the table's D call, not checked against the DNA. TRBV21-1 is assigned pseudogene status. The CDR3 runs to 15 residues.

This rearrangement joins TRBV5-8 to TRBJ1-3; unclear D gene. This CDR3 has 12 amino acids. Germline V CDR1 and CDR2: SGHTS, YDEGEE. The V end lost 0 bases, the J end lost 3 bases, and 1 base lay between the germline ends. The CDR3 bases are TGTGCCAGCAGCTTGGTTGGAAACACCATATATTTT. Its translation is CASSLVGNTIYF. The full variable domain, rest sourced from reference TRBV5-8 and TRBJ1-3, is EAGVTQSPTHLIKTRGQQATLRCSPISGHTSVYWYQQALGLGLQFLLWYDEGEERNRGNFPPRFSGRQFPNYSSELNVNALELEDSALYLCASSLVGNTIYFGEGSWLTVV.

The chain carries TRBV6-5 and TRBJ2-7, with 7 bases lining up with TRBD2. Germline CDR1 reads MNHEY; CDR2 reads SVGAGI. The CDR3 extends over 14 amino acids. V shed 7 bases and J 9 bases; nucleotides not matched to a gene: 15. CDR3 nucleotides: TGTGCCAGCACTCTAGAATGGGCTGAGCGGGGGCAGTACTTC. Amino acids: CASTLEWAERGQYF.

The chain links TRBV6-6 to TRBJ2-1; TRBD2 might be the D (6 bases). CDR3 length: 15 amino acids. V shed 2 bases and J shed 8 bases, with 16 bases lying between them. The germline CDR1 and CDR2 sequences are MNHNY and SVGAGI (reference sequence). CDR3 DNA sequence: TGTGCCAGCAGTTACGGGGGGAGATTGATCCATGAGCAGTTCTTC. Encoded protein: CASSYGGRLIHEQFF.

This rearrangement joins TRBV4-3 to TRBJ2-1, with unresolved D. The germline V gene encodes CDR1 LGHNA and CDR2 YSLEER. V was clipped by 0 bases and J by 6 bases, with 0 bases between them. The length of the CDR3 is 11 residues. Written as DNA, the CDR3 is TGCGCCAGCAGCCAAGACAATGAGCAGTTCTTC. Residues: CASSQDNEQFF.